The clone carrying this T cell receptor (beta chain) showed up just a few times. The data stem from a study of regulatory T cells in long-lasting Graves disease. Trimming took 5 bases from V and 0 from J, leaving 11 bases between them. The CDR3 sequence is 15 residues long. Time point of the sample: persistent/refractory GD, antithyroid drugs over 5 years with positive TRAb. The TCR library used RNA extracted from PBMCs. Building of the TCR beta libraries involved iRepertoire HTBI primers and Arm-PCR of CDR3 regions. TCRdb passed the multiplex PCR reads through MiXCR, listing each CDR3 protein once. The sample contains 310,000 or so distinct CDR3 sequences, approximately 20% of which appear only once.

The sequence derives from a female donor with Graves disease. The chain is built from TRBV12-3 or TRBV12-4 and TRBJ1-3; the D gene is possibly TRBD1 (5 bases). The source material was peripheral blood mononuclear cells (PBMCs), sampled when the disease was refractory, from a patient treated with antithyroid drugs. The CDR3 here is CASSDRSYSGNTIYF. CDR3 sequence (DNA): TGTGCCAGCAGTGACAGATCCTACTCTGGAAACACCATATATTTT.